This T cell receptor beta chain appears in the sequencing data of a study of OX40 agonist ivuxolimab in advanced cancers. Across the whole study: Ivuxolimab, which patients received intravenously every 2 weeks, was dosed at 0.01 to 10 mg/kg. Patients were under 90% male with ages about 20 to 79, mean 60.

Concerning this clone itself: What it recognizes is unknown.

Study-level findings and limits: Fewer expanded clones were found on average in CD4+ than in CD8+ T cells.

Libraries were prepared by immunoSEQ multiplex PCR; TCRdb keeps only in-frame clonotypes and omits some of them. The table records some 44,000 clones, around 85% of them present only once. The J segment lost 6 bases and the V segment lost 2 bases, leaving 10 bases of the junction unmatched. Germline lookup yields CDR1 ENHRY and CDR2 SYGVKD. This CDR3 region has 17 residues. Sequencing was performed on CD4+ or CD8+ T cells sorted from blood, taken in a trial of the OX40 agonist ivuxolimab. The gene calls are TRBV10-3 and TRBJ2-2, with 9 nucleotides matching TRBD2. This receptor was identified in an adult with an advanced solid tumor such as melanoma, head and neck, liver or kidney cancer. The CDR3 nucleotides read TGTGCCATCAGTGAGGGTAGCGGGAGCAATATCGCCGGGGAGCTGTTTTTT. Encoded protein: CAISEGSGSNIAGELFF.